Shown below are 19 T cell receptor beta chains from a single sample sequenced in a study of blood T cell repertoires in COVID-19. Sequencing used immunoSEQ multiplex PCR; TCRdb keeps in-frame clones, though not all of them. Altogether 55,000 to 80,000 clones are present, roughly 81% being singletons, with the ten largest covering over 8.5%. The sequencing input was peripheral blood. All receptors derive from a human donor in a cohort sampled during active COVID-19.

The table lists this clone with a few counts. V usage is TRBV7-8 and J usage is TRBJ2-5, with D perhaps matching TRBD1 (5 bases). The CDR3 totals 13 residues. The V gene lost 6 bases and the J gene lost 1 base, with 9 bases spanning the gap. Germline-derived CDR1 and CDR2 are SGHVS and FQNEAQ. The CDR3 spells CASRQGLQETQYF. The CDR3 bases are TGTGCCAGCAGGCAGGGTCTCCAAGAGACCCAGTACTTC. The full variable domain, rest sourced from reference TRBV7-8 and TRBJ2-5, is GAGVSQSPRYKVAKRGQDVALRCDPISGHVSLFWYQQALGQGPEFLTYFQNEAQLDKSGLPSDRFFAERPEGSVSTLKIQRTQQEDSAVYLCASRQGLQETQYFGPGTRLLVL.

V and J are TRBV24-1 and TRBJ2-7, with a tentative D call TRBD2 (6 bases). This CDR3 comprises 14 residues. Trimming shortened V by 0 bases and J by 5 bases, and 10 bases separated the two germline ends. Germline CDR1 reads KGHDR; CDR2 reads SFDVKD. CDR3 residues: CATSDLGGSNEQYF. CDR3 coding DNA: TGTGCCACCAGTGATTTGGGAGGGTCCAACGAGCAGTACTTC.

The chain has TRBV27 and TRBJ2-5; the D gene is possibly TRBD1 (6 bases). Trimming pared 6 bases from V and 5 bases from J, leaving 16 bases between. CDR3 size: 14 residues. Germline CDR1 is MNHEY and CDR2 is SMNVEV (reference sequence). The CDR3 DNA is TGTGCCAGCAGCCCTACAGGGAGTGAGGAGACCCAGTACTTC. Translation gives CASSPTGSEETQYF.

This sequence joins TRBV28 and TRBJ2-7; the D gene is possibly TRBD1 (5 bases). V lost 5 bases to trimming and J lost 1 base, with 15 bases between them. Germline V lookup: CDR1 MDHEN, CDR2 SYDVKM. The CDR3 has 15 amino acids. The DNA for the CDR3 is TGTGCCAGCAGTGAAGGGGCGACCCAATCCTACGAGCAGTACTTC. This sequence encodes CASSEGATQSYEQYF.

The chain joins TRBV4-2 to TRBJ2-7; weak D call: TRBD2 (6 bases). This CDR3 contains 17 residues. Germline loops: CDR1 LGHNA, CDR2 YNFKEQ. Trimming cost V 1 base and J 0 bases, with 16 bases left between them. The CDR3 loop reads CASSQGGLGGDSYEQYF. As DNA, the CDR3 is TGTGCCAGCAGCCAAGGCGGCCTAGGCGGGGACTCCTACGAGCAGTACTTC.

V is TRBV24-1 and J is TRBJ1-5; tentatively, D is TRBD1 (6 bases). Germline V gene lookup returns CDR1 KGHDR and CDR2 SFDVKD. Deletions cut 5 bases from V and 1 base from J, with 11 bases between. The CDR3 has 15 residues. The CDR3 bases are TGTGCCACCAGTGCCACAGGGACGAGCAATCAGCCCCAGCATTTT. This gives the protein CATSATGTSNQPQHF.

This clone has at least ten counts. V is TRBV5-1 and J is TRBJ1-1; TRBD1 might be the D (5 bases). The CDR3 is made up of 14 amino acids. Per the germline V gene, CDR1 is SGHRS and CDR2 is YFSETQ. V was clipped by 4 bases and J by 1 base, with 11 bases between them. The CDR3 here is CASSPGRENTEAFF. The CDR3 DNA is TGCGCCAGCAGCCCAGGCAGGGAGAACACTGAAGCTTTCTTT.

This rearrangement joins TRBV5-1 to TRBJ1-4; TRBD1 aligns across 8 bases. The CDR3 runs 15 residues. Germline CDR1 reads SGHRS; CDR2 reads YFSETQ. V was clipped by 3 bases and J by 3 bases; unmatched bases: 4. For the CDR3, the DNA is TGCGCCAGCAGCTCAACAGGGGGAGCTAATGAAAAACTGTTTTTT. This codes for CASSSTGGANEKLFF.

The chain recombines TRBV30 with TRBJ2-3; D is possibly TRBD1 (5 bases). The CDR3 contains 12 residues. Trimming stripped 0 bases from V and 4 bases from J, with 5 bases between. The germline V gene has CDR1 GTSNPN and CDR2 SVGIG (reference sequence). The CDR3 here is CAWSVQADTQYF. CDR3 DNA sequence: TGTGCCTGGAGTGTACAGGCAGATACGCAGTATTTT.

This clone was seen only once. The chain is built from TRBV28 and TRBJ1-4, with D possibly matching TRBD1 (5 bases). Germline V gene sequence: CDR1 MDHEN, CDR2 SYDVKM. CDR3 length: 15 amino acids. V lost 6 bases, J lost 6 bases, and 17 bases lay in between. The CDR3 nucleotides are TGTGCCAGCAGGTCTTCGGAGGGGTTAGATGAAAAACTGTTTTTT. Encoded protein: CASRSSEGLDEKLFF.

This clone was detected once. This rearrangement joins TRBV28 to TRBJ2-5; TRBD1 agrees at 7 bases. The V gene's germline CDR1 is MDHEN and CDR2 SYDVKM. Trimming took 5 bases from V and 5 from J; bases not matched to a gene: 8. This CDR3 comprises 14 residues. The CDR3 loop reads CASSATGVPETQYF. The DNA for the CDR3 is TGTGCCAGCAGTGCCACAGGGGTCCCCGAGACCCAGTACTTC.

The V call is TRBV11-2, the J call TRBJ2-7; the D is unclear. This CDR3 region has 12 residues. V shed 0 bases and J shed 6 bases, with 6 bases lying between them. The germline V gene encodes CDR1 SGHAT and CDR2 FQNNGV. The chain's CDR3 is CASSLDLVEQYF. Written as DNA, the CDR3 is TGTGCCAGCAGCTTAGACCTAGTCGAGCAGTACTTC.

V gene TRBV24-1 combines with J gene TRBJ2-7; unclear D gene. Trimming removed 1 base from V and 3 bases from J, with 3 bases in between. Germline V gives CDR1 KGHDR, CDR2 SFDVKD. The CDR3 has 12 residues. Here the CDR3 reads CATSDFGYEQYF. The CDR3 DNA reads TGTGCCACCAGTGATTTCGGCTACGAGCAGTACTTC.

The rearrangement links TRBV18 to TRBJ2-7; 7 positions match TRBD2. The CDR3 covers 13 residues. Trimming took 3 bases from V and 6 from J; bases not matched to a gene: 5. Germline V lookup: CDR1 KGHSH, CDR2 LQKENI. CDR3 region: CASSPGLVSEQYF. In nucleotides, the CDR3 is TGTGCCAGCTCACCCGGACTAGTTAGCGAGCAGTACTTC.

The chain employs TRBV28 and TRBJ2-2, with a tentative D call TRBD1 (6 bases). The CDR3 contains 15 residues. CDR1 MDHEN and CDR2 SYDVKM come from the germline V gene. The V gene lost 5 bases and the J gene lost 6 bases, with 16 bases spanning the gap. The CDR3 nucleotides read TGTGCCAGCAGTCCACCCGGTGGGGGCCCCGGGGAGCTGTTTTTT. This gives the protein CASSPPGGGPGELFF. The complete variable domain, with remaining parts taken from reference TRBV28 and TRBJ2-2, reads DVKVTQSSRYLVKRTGEKVFLECVQDMDHENMFWYRQDPGLGLRLIYFSYDVKMKEKGDIPEGYSVSREKKERFSLILESASTNQTSMYLCASSPPGGGPGELFFGEGSRLTVL.

The chain recombines TRBV7-9 with TRBJ2-1, with a weak D call TRBD1 (5 bases). This CDR3 is built from 15 residues. Trimming cost V 1 base and J 5 bases, with 12 bases left between them. Per germline, CDR1 SEHNR and CDR2 FQNEAQ (reference sequence). The CDR3 loop is CASSLGAGSNNEQFF. In DNA, the CDR3 is TGTGCCAGCAGCTTAGGGGCAGGGTCGAACAATGAGCAGTTCTTC. The complete variable domain, with remaining parts taken from reference TRBV7-9 and TRBJ2-1, reads DTGVSQNPRHKITKRGQNVTFRCDPISEHNRLYWYRQTLGQGPEFLTYFQNEAQLEKSRLLSDRFSAERPKGSFSTLEIQRTEQGDSAMYLCASSLGAGSNNEQFFGPGTRLTVL.

There are a few counts of this clone. V and J are TRBV27 and TRBJ2-3; 10 nucleotides match TRBD2. Germline loops: CDR1 MNHEY, CDR2 SMNVEV (reference sequence). The V and J ends lost 4 bases and 3 bases, in that order; junction bases with no gene match: 7. This CDR3 comprises 16 residues. CDR3 amino acids: CASSSLAGGYTDTQYF. In DNA form, the CDR3 reads TGTGCCAGCAGTTCGTTAGCGGGAGGATATACAGATACGCAGTATTTT.

The chain joins TRBV10-2 to TRBJ2-4, with TRBD2 identical over 14 bases. The germline CDR1 and CDR2 sequences are WSHSY and SAAADI. With 10 bases clipped from V and 9 bases from J, the junction kept 8 bases outside the gene matches. The CDR3 is made up of 14 amino acids. This chain's CDR3 is CATTGTSGRGIQYF. CDR3 sequence (DNA): TGCGCCACCACCGGGACTAGCGGGAGAGGCATTCAGTACTTC.

The chain joins TRBV5-1 to TRBJ1-5; TRBD1 is a possible D gene (5 bases). CDR3 length: 15 amino acids. The germline V gene has CDR1 SGHRS and CDR2 YFSETQ. V dropped 4 bases and J dropped 3 bases, with 14 bases sitting between them. The DNA of the CDR3 is TGCGCCAGCAGCCCCGGGGGGACGTCCAATCAGCCCCAGCATTTT. Translating gives CASSPGGTSNQPQHF.